This T cell receptor (beta chain) originates from a study of blood T cell repertoires in COVID-19. For the study at large: Acute and convalescent COVID-19 specimens originated in the United States, Italy and Spain.

Libraries were prepared by immunoSEQ multiplex PCR; TCRdb keeps only in-frame clonotypes and omits some of them. The sample includes more than 150,000 clones, 88% of them seen just once. Germline V lookup: CDR1 LNHDA, CDR2 SQIVND (reference sequence). The V gene end was trimmed by 6 bases and the J gene end by 5 bases; junction bases not matched to a gene: 5. The CDR3 runs 15 residues. Sequences were obtained from peripheral blood. The chain is built from TRBV19 and TRBJ2-5, with 14 bases fitting TRBD2. This TCR was sampled from a woman aged 70-85 years with acute or convalescent COVID-19. The chain's CDR3 is CASRRLAGGRETQYF. The DNA of the CDR3 is TGTGCCAGTAGAAGACTAGCGGGGGGGCGTGAGACCCAGTACTTC.